The clone carrying this TCR beta chain was found a few times. What it binds is not known. Ophthalmopathy cases met thresholds of Clinical Activity Score at least 3, NOSPECS grade at least 4 and duration under 3 months. The CDR3 loop spans 16 amino acids. Germline values: CDR1 SGHTA, CDR2 FQGNSA. V was clipped by 7 bases and J by 5 bases; unmatched bases: 10. The data derive from a study of T cells in Graves' hyperthyroidism and ophthalmopathy. Study results and caveats: The model anticipated ophthalmopathy a median around six months pre-onset.

RNA transcripts served as the template for amplifying TCR beta CDR3 regions. HTBI primers were employed in a first-round RT-PCR of the TCR CDR3. TCRdb re-analysed the multiplex PCR reads in MiXCR, keeping a single row per CDR3 protein. Among hundreds of thousands of distinct CDR3 sequences, roughly 20% were seen once, and the ten largest hold around a third. This receptor was identified in a man aged 25-45 years with Graves' ophthalmopathy. The V call is TRBV7-2, the J call TRBJ2-2; 10 positions match TRBD1. Sample: blood. The CDR3 nucleotides are TGTGCCAGCAACCTAATGGGACAGGGGATAACCGGGGAGCTGTTTTTT. Its translation: CASNLMGQGITGELFF. The full variable domain, with the rest looked up from reference TRBV7-2 and TRBJ2-2, is GAGVSQSPSNKVTEKGKDVELRCDPISGHTALYWYRQSLGQGLEFLIYFQGNSAPDKSGLPSDRFSAERTGGSVSTLTIQRTQQEDSAVYLCASNLMGQGITGELFFGEGSRLTVL.